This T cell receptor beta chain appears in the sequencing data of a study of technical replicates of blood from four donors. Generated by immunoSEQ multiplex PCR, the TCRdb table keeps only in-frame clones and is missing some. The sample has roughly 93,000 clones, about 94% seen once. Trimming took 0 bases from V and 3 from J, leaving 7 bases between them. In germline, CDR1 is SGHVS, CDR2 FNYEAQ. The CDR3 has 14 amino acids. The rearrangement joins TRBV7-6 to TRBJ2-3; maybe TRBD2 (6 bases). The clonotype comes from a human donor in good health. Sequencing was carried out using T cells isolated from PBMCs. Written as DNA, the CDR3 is TGTGCCAGCAGCTTAGCGGGGGGTACAGATACGCAGTATTTT. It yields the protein CASSLAGGTDTQYF.